In this sample, the clone carrying this TCR beta chain turned up many times. Its antigen remains unidentified. Using over 8.5 ml of fresh peripheral blood, PBMCs were prepared. The data belong to a study of T cells in Graves' hyperthyroidism and ophthalmopathy. Points from the study as a whole: Ophthalmopathy stood apart from stable hyperthyroidism in a 13 V-J model.

Using RNA transcripts as the source, TCR beta CDR3 regions were amplified. The HTBI primer set drove a first-round RT-PCR of the TCR CDR3. TCRdb reanalysed the multiplex PCR reads using MiXCR and keeps one entry per CDR3 protein. Here the sample spans some 340,000 distinct CDR3 sequences, roughly an eighth being singletons. CDR3 length: 13 residues. The ends were cut back, 4 bases at V and 2 bases at J, with 7 bases in the middle. CDR1 is SGHDT, CDR2 YYEEEE, per germline. The source is a woman in her forties with Graves' ophthalmopathy. The gene calls are TRBV5-6 and TRBJ2-1; the D is unclear. Sequenced input: blood. CDR3 loop: CASSTDTYNEQFF. CDR3 in DNA: TGTGCCAGCAGCACAGACACCTACAATGAGCAGTTCTTC.